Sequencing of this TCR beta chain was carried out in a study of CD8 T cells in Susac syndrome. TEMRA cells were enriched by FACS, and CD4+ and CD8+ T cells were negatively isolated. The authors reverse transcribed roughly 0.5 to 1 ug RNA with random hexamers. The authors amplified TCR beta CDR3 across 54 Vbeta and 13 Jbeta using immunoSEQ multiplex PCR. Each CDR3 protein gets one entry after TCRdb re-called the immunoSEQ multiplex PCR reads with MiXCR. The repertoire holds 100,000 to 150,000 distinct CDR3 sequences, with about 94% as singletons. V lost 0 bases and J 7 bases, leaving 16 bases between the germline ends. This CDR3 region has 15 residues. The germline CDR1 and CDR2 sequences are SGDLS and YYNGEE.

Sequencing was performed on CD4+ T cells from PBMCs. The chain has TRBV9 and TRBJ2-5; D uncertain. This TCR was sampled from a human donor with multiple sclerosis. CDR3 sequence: CASSVDQQRLGTQYF. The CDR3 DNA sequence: TGTGCCAGCAGCGTAGATCAGCAGCGTTTAGGGACCCAGTACTTC.